Listed below are T cell receptor beta chains from one sample, sequenced in a study of low-dose radiotherapy and immunotherapy resistance in tumors. TCRdb recomputed calls from the reads with MiXCR, one row per CDR3 protein. The sample holds some 100,000 distinct CDR3 sequences, less than 25% seen once. The material was PBMCs, obtained after low-dose radiotherapy plus immunotherapy. These TCRs come from a male donor with prostate cancer. The CDR3 runs from the conserved cysteine through the conserved F or W. Fields, in order: clone size, V gene, J gene, CDR3 length, D gene, CDR3 protein, CDR3 DNA. D genes are given only for firm matches. Not every row has a clone size; where given, it reads once, few, many or a size class.

>many|TRBV29-1|TRBJ1-2|12|.
CSSHEVPYGYTF
TGCAGCTCCCACGAGGTTCCCTATGGCTACACCTTC
>.|TRBV12-3/TRBV12-4|TRBJ2-5|15|TRBD2
CASRTGGGASGTQYF
TGTGCCAGCAGGACGGGAGGCGGTGCATCAGGGACCCAGTACTTC
>many|TRBV13|TRBJ2-7|14|TRBD2
CASSPGLATDEQYF
TGTGCCAGCAGCCCGGGACTAGCTACGGACGAGCAGTACTTC
>many|TRBV20-1|TRBJ2-1|14|.
CSAGGGVNGDEQFF
TGCAGTGCCGGGGGCGGGGTGAACGGCGATGAGCAGTTCTTC
>many|TRBV5-1|TRBJ2-2|15|.
CASSLVGLVTGELFF
TGCGCCAGCAGCTTGGTAGGCCTCGTCACCGGGGAGCTGTTTTTT
>many|TRBV20-1|TRBJ2-5|18|TRBD2
CSARDPRTSGGARETQYF
TGCAGTGCTAGAGACCCACGGACTAGCGGGGGGGCGAGGGAGACCCAGTACTTC
>many|TRBV12-3/TRBV12-4|TRBJ2-7|14|TRBD1
CASSSYRGLGEQYF
TGTGCCAGCAGTTCTTACAGGGGGCTAGGCGAGCAGTACTTC
>many|TRBV5-4|TRBJ1-1|14|.
CASSLHYRPNEAFF
TGTGCCAGCAGCTTGCATTATCGACCTAATGAAGCTTTCTTT
>many|TRBV20-1|TRBJ1-2|12|.
CSARMGTYGYTF
TGCAGTGCTAGGATGGGGACTTATGGCTACACCTTC
>many|TRBV20-1|TRBJ2-7|16|.
CSARGTLNLQSYEQYF
TGCAGTGCTAGGGGGACCCTGAACTTACAGTCCTACGAGCAGTACTTC
>.|TRBV6-2/TRBV6-3|TRBJ2-4|13|.
CASSYRQGLIQYF
TGTGCCAGCAGTTATCGGCAGGGACTCATTCAGTACTTC
>many|TRBV27|TRBJ2-3|20|TRBD2
CASSLQAPDIWGGATDTQYF
TGTGCCAGCAGTTTACAGGCTCCGGACATTTGGGGGGGAGCCACAGATACGCAGTATTTT
>.|TRBV6-1|TRBJ2-5|15|TRBD1
CASSANTGVGETQYF
TGTGCCAGCAGTGCTAACACAGGGGTGGGAGAGACCCAGTACTTC
>many|TRBV9|TRBJ2-3|16|.
CASSVGLGGAGDTQYF
TGTGCCAGCAGCGTAGGCCTGGGGGGGGCCGGAGATACGCAGTATTTT
>many|TRBV7-2|TRBJ2-4|14|TRBD2
CASSGGGSKNIQYF
TGTGCCAGCAGCGGCGGGGGGTCCAAAAACATTCAGTACTTC
>many|TRBV12-3/TRBV12-4|TRBJ2-1|16|.
CASMGRDPPGGNEQFF
TGTGCCAGCATGGGCAGGGATCCACCGGGTGGCAATGAGCAGTTCTTC
>many|TRBV14|TRBJ1-6|15|.
CASSQVGRVGSPLHF
TGTGCCAGCAGCCAGGTTGGCAGGGTGGGTTCACCCCTCCACTTT
>many|TRBV3-1|TRBJ1-2|15|TRBD1
CASSQAQQGAGGYTF
TGTGCCAGCAGCCAAGCACAACAGGGGGCTGGTGGCTACACCTTC
>many|TRBV11-1|TRBJ2-7|14|.
CASSLGRAGGEQYF
TGTGCCAGCAGCTTGGGCCGGGCGGGTGGCGAGCAGTACTTC
>many|TRBV25-1|TRBJ2-3|14|.
CASRSGQGPDTQYF
TGTGCCAGCAGATCAGGGCAGGGGCCAGATACGCAGTATTTT
>few|TRBV27|TRBJ2-5|16|TRBD2
CASSKSSGPVQETQYF
TGTGCCAGCAGTAAATCTAGCGGGCCCGTTCAAGAGACCCAGTACTTC
>few|TRBV18|TRBJ1-1|16|TRBD1
CASSPQSQGANTEAFF
TGTGCCAGCTCACCACAGTCTCAGGGGGCGAACACTGAAGCTTTCTTT
>many|TRBV14|TRBJ2-1|13|TRBD1
CASSQDRGDEQFF
TGTGCCAGCAGCCAGGACAGGGGCGATGAGCAGTTCTTC
>.|TRBV19|TRBJ2-1|15|.
CASSHQRGLDNEQFF
TGTGCCAGTAGTCACCAACGGGGGTTAGACAATGAGCAGTTCTTC
>once|TRBV5-1|TRBJ1-2|14|.
CASSLEGVDYGYTF
TGCGCCAGCTCGTTGGAAGGGGTGGACTATGGCTACACCTTC
>.|TRBV11-2|TRBJ2-7|17|TRBD2
CASSLDRAGGIYEQQYF
TGTGCCAGCAGCTTAGATAGAGCGGGGGGGATCTACGAGCAGCAGTACTTC
>many|TRBV7-9|TRBJ2-7|17|.
CASSLSSVQGRSYEQYF
TGTGCCAGCAGCTTATCCTCCGTACAGGGTAGGAGCTACGAGCAGTACTTC
>many|TRBV2|TRBJ1-5|14|.
CASSDSESNQPQHF
TGTGCCAGCAGTGATTCCGAAAGCAATCAGCCCCAGCATTTT
>many|TRBV30|TRBJ2-7|14|TRBD1
CAWIRTGYPYEQYF
TGTGCCTGGATTAGGACAGGCTATCCCTACGAGCAGTACTTC
>many|TRBV12-3/TRBV12-4|TRBJ2-2|14|.
CASSLAENTGELFF
TGTGCCAGCAGTTTAGCGGAGAACACCGGGGAGCTGTTTTTT
>many|TRBV6-8|TRBJ1-1|14|TRBD1
CATPAPGTDTEAFF
TGTGCCACCCCGGCCCCCGGGACAGACACTGAAGCTTTCTTT
>many|TRBV6-2/TRBV6-3|TRBJ2-7|17|.
CASSYSLRDRGIYEQYF
TGTGCCAGCAGTTACTCGTTACGGGATCGTGGCATCTACGAGCAGTACTTC
>many|TRBV29-1|TRBJ1-2|13|.
CSVEEGTNYGYTF
TGCAGCGTCGAAGAAGGAACGAACTATGGCTACACCTTC
>many|TRBV2|TRBJ2-1|14|.
CASSGDVPYNEQFF
TGTGCCAGCAGTGGGGACGTCCCCTACAATGAGCAGTTCTTC
>many|TRBV6-2/TRBV6-3|TRBJ2-5|12|.
CASTPRQETQYF
TGTGCCAGCACCCCCCGCCAAGAGACCCAGTACTTC
>medium-sized|TRBV5-5|TRBJ2-1|14|.
CASSSGVGYNEQFF
TGTGCCAGCAGCTCAGGGGTAGGGTACAATGAGCAGTTCTTC
>many|TRBV6-1|TRBJ1-1|12|.
CASSASRTEAFF
TGTGCCAGCAGTGCGTCGAGGACTGAAGCTTTCTTT
>many|TRBV7-6|TRBJ1-6|17|TRBD1
CASSLVSLTGGKSPLHF
TGTGCCAGCAGCTTAGTGTCCCTGACAGGGGGTAAATCACCCCTCCACTTT
>many|TRBV5-1|TRBJ1-4|15|.
CASSLAGGVGEKLFF
TGCGCCAGCAGCTTGGCCGGGGGAGTAGGGGAAAAACTGTTTTTT
>many|TRBV4-2|TRBJ2-7|16|.
CASSPPGGVGPYEQYF
TGTGCCAGCAGCCCTCCCGGGGGCGTGGGCCCCTACGAGCAGTACTTC
>many|TRBV7-8|TRBJ2-3|15|TRBD2
CASSSTTSGGDTQYF
TGTGCCAGCAGCTCCACGACTAGCGGGGGAGATACGCAGTATTTT
>many|TRBV3-1|TRBJ2-7|14|.
CASSQGSASYEQYF
TGTGCCAGCAGCCAAGGGTCAGCCTCCTACGAGCAGTACTTC
>many|TRBV20-1|TRBJ2-5|15|TRBD2
CSARDPSGSGETQYF
TGCAGTGCTAGAGATCCCAGCGGGAGTGGGGAGACCCAGTACTTC
>many|TRBV29-1|TRBJ2-3|13|.
CSVEAASTDTQYF
TGCAGCGTTGAAGCAGCTAGCACAGATACGCAGTATTTT
>many|TRBV29-1|TRBJ2-5|12|.
CSVGEAVETQYF
TGCAGCGTTGGAGAGGCCGTGGAGACCCAGTACTTC
>many|TRBV5-1|TRBJ2-7|14|TRBD2
CASSFGGGTYEQYF
TGCGCCAGCAGCTTTGGCGGGGGGACCTACGAGCAGTACTTC
>many|TRBV20-1|TRBJ1-5|13|.
CSARQGGNQPQHF
TGCAGTGCTAGACAGGGAGGCAATCAGCCCCAGCATTTT
>many|TRBV4-1|TRBJ2-5|15|.
CASSQEARLLETQYF
TGCGCCAGCAGCCAAGAGGCTAGATTATTGGAGACCCAGTACTTC
>.|TRBV27|TRBJ1-2|15|.
CASRSSGEGDYGYTF
TGTGCCAGCAGGTCCTCAGGGGAAGGGGATTATGGCTACACCTTC
>many|TRBV7-9|TRBJ1-4|12|.
CASSLVGEKLFF
TGTGCCAGCAGCTTAGTGGGTGAAAAACTGTTTTTT
>many|TRBV18|TRBJ2-7|12|.
CASSLNRYEQYF
TGTGCCAGCTCACTGAATCGCTACGAGCAGTACTTC
>.|TRBV11-2|TRBJ1-1|17|TRBD1
CAHSLGTGEGMNTEAFF
TGTGCCCACAGCTTGGGGACAGGAGAAGGAATGAACACTGAAGCTTTCTTT
>.|TRBV5-1|TRBJ2-7|12|.
CASSFGESEQYF
TGCGCCAGCAGCTTTGGGGAGTCCGAGCAGTACTTC
>many|TRBV6-1|TRBJ2-6|18|TRBD1
CASSDPGQGVSGANVLTF
TGTGCCAGCAGTGACCCTGGACAGGGGGTCTCTGGGGCCAACGTCCTGACTTTC
>many|TRBV5-1|TRBJ2-7|15|TRBD1
CASSYRDRVPYEQYF
TGCGCCAGCAGCTACCGGGACAGGGTCCCCTACGAGCAGTACTTC
>.|TRBV7-8|TRBJ1-1|14|.
CASSLNRFNTEAFF
TGTGCCAGCAGCTTAAACAGGTTCAACACTGAAGCTTTCTTT
>many|TRBV10-1|TRBJ2-1|15|TRBD2
CASSEVAGNWHEQFF
TGCGCCAGCAGTGAAGTAGCGGGGAATTGGCATGAGCAGTTCTTC
>many|TRBV12-3/TRBV12-4|TRBJ1-2|16|.
CASSSGFSFSNYGYTF
TGTGCCAGCAGTTCGGGGTTTAGTTTTTCAAACTATGGCTACACCTTC
>.|TRBV12-5|TRBJ2-1|14|TRBD2
CASWGGDSYNEQFF
TGTGCTAGTTGGGGGGGTGACAGCTACAATGAGCAGTTCTTC